Presented here are 29 T cell receptor beta chains from one specimen sequenced in a study of post-analysis software for immune sequencing data. Study results and limitations: Five TRBV segments were significantly more frequent in patients than in controls. TRBV5-6, TRBV5-1 and TRBV20-1 were among these segments.

Unique-molecular-identifier-tagged TCR beta cDNA libraries were used. Each CDR3 protein is one row after TCRdb ran MiXCR on the PCR reads. The sample gives about 430,000 distinct CDR3 sequences, less than 40% of which show up once; about 7.6% is in the top ten. Antigens for these TCRs are unknown. Sequencing was performed on blood. The receptor source for this set is a girl aged 2 to 10 with multiple sclerosis.

This clonotype was observed a handful of times. V gene TRBV20-1 combines with J gene TRBJ2-7, with 9 positions matching TRBD2. Germline-derived CDR1 and CDR2 are DFQATT and SNEGSKA (reference sequence). V shed 3 bases and J 3 bases; nucleotides not matched to a gene: 12. CDR3 length equals 16 residues. The CDR3 loop reads CSARPPVAGAIYEQYF. The CDR3 DNA reads as TGCAGTGCTAGGCCCCCCGTAGCGGGAGCAATCTACGAGCAGTACTTC.

The chain links TRBV7-2 to TRBJ2-1; possibly TRBD1 or TRBD2 for D (6 bases each). V lost 3 bases to trimming and J lost 8 bases, with 11 bases between them. Germline CDR1 is SGHTA and CDR2 is FQGNSA. CDR3 size: 13 residues. CDR3 bases: TGTGCCAGCAGCTTTAGGGGGGAGCATGAGCAGTTCTTC. Its translation is CASSFRGEHEQFF.

This rearrangement joins TRBV28 to TRBJ1-1; the D is unclear. V gave up 6 bases and J gave up 3 bases, with 8 bases separating them. Germline loops: CDR1 MDHEN, CDR2 SYDVKM. This CDR3 has 12 amino acids. The CDR3 DNA follows: TGTGCCAGCAGCCCCACAGACACTGAAGCTTTCTTT. Translation gives CASSPTDTEAFF.

This sequence joins TRBV29-1 and TRBJ2-1, with 9 bases matching TRBD1. CDR1 is SQVTM and CDR2 is ANQGSEA in the germline V gene. V lost 2 bases and J lost 5; bases outside the gene matches: 4. The CDR3 totals 14 residues. CDR3 in amino acids: CSVEPGTGNNEQFF. In DNA, the CDR3 is TGCAGCGTTGAACCCGGGACAGGGAACAATGAGCAGTTCTTC.

The gene calls are TRBV12-3 or TRBV12-4 and TRBJ2-1, with a possible D match to TRBD2 (6 bases). The CDR3 spans 17 residues. Trimming pared 3 bases from V and 7 bases from J, leaving 22 bases between. The CDR3 loop is CASSFSLGGGMINEQFF. Written as DNA, the CDR3 is TGTGCCAGCAGTTTTTCATTAGGAGGAGGGATGATTAATGAGCAGTTCTTC.

The J gene is TRBJ2-7, the V gene TRBV7-2; 9 nucleotides line up with TRBD2. Germline trimming cut 1 base from V and 7 bases from J; bases unmatched to any gene: 14. Germline V gives CDR1 SGHTA, CDR2 FQGNSA. This CDR3 has 17 amino acids. CDR3 loop: CASSLEPPGGRDREQYF. CDR3 nucleotide sequence: TGTGCCAGCAGCTTAGAACCTCCTGGCGGGAGGGACCGGGAGCAGTACTTC.

This sequence joins TRBV5-1 and TRBJ1-4; D remains unclear. Trimming pared 0 bases from V and 5 bases from J, leaving 11 bases between. Germline CDR1 is SGHRS and CDR2 is YFSETQ. This CDR3 spans 15 amino acids. CDR3 region: CASSLDFSRNEKLFF. For the CDR3, the DNA is TGCGCCAGCAGCTTGGATTTTAGTAGAAATGAAAAACTGTTTTTT.

This rearrangement joins TRBV12-3 or TRBV12-4 to TRBJ1-4, with TRBD1 identical over 8 bases. The junction had 6 bases not matched to a gene; V was cut back by 2 bases and J by 7 bases. This CDR3 has 15 amino acids. CDR3 DNA: TGTGCCAGCAGTTTAAGGCAGGGGGCGTTTGAAAAACTGTTTTTT. This codes for CASSLRQGAFEKLFF.

The chain couples TRBV20-1 to TRBJ2-7; TRBD1 might be the D (5 bases). The germline CDR1 and CDR2 sequences are DFQATT and SNEGSKA (reference sequence). Trimming pared 3 bases from V and 3 bases from J, leaving 21 bases between. This CDR3 is built from 16 residues. DNA for the CDR3: TGCAGTGCTAGTCGACCAGGGCAGGGATCCCGCTACGAGCAGTACTTC. The encoded protein is CSASRPGQGSRYEQYF.

The chain joins TRBV7-9 to TRBJ2-2; 12 bases align to TRBD2. Trimming at V came to 5 bases and at J to 8 bases, leaving 15 bases not matched to a gene. This CDR3 region has 18 residues. Looked up from germline, CDR1 is SEHNR and CDR2 is FQNEAQ (reference sequence). The CDR3: CASSPRRLAGDIKGELFF. The DNA of the CDR3 is TGTGCCAGCAGCCCCCGCCGACTAGCGGGAGATATTAAGGGGGAGCTGTTTTTT.

The gene calls are TRBV12-3 or TRBV12-4 and TRBJ2-3; 10 nucleotides match TRBD2. V lost 3 bases, J lost 5 bases, and 5 bases stayed unmatched. CDR3 length: 15 residues. CDR3 sequence (DNA): TGTGCCAGCAGTTTTGGAGCGGGAGGGATAGATACGCAGTATTTT. This sequence encodes CASSFGAGGIDTQYF.

The chain links TRBV12-3 or TRBV12-4 to TRBJ1-2; D gene unclear. This CDR3 is 8 amino acids long. Trimming cost V 7 bases and J 6 bases, with 0 bases left between them. Written as DNA, the CDR3 is TGTGCCAGCAATGGCTACACCTTC. It specifies CASNGYTF.

V is TRBV6-5 and J is TRBJ1-2; the match to TRBD1 covers 9 bases. V was pared by 5 bases and J by 8 bases, with 6 bases of the junction left unmatched. There are 13 residues in the CDR3. Looked up from germline, CDR1 is MNHEY and CDR2 is SVGAGI. Here the CDR3 DNA reads TGTGCCAGCAGTCCTACAGGGGGCAACGGCTACACCTTC. It translates to CASSPTGGNGYTF.

This clonotype has just a few counts. The V gene is TRBV11-2, the J gene TRBJ2-4; either TRBD1 or TRBD2 may fit D (6 bases each). Germline V CDR1 and CDR2: SGHAT, FQNNGV. The CDR3 sequence is 14 residues long. V was shortened by 5 bases and J by 6 bases, with 14 bases between the two germline ends. CDR3 region: CASSHIGGRNIQYF. The DNA of the CDR3 is TGTGCCAGCAGCCATATTGGGGGGCGAAACATTCAGTACTTC.

Notes on this clonotype: The junction departs from the called germline gene at one end, perhaps through a read error. The chain links TRBV5-1 to TRBJ2-3; D is unresolved. Germline loops: CDR1 SGHRS, CDR2 YFSETQ. This CDR3 spans 11 amino acids. The CDR3 loop is CASSLTDTRYF. CDR3 coding DNA: TGCGCCAGCAGCTTGACAGATACGCGGTATTTT.

Comment on this clonotype: The junction does not match germline at one end; this may be a read error. V usage is TRBV4-2 and J usage is TRBJ2-1, with 11 bases aligning to TRBD1. This CDR3 has 15 amino acids. Per germline, CDR1 LGHNA and CDR2 YNFKEQ. The CDR3: CASSVRDRGSNERFF. CDR3 in DNA: TGTGCCAGCAGCGTCCGGGACAGGGGGAGCAATGAGCGGTTCTTC.

The chain employs TRBV18 and TRBJ2-6; 8 bases line up with TRBD1. With V trimmed by 6 bases and J by 4 bases, 8 bases remained unmatched. Germline lookup yields CDR1 KGHSH and CDR2 LQKENI. The CDR3 sequence is 16 residues long. The CDR3 bases are TGTGCCAGCTCTCTAGGACAGGGCGGAGGGGCCAACGTCCTGACTTTC. Protein: CASSLGQGGGANVLTF.

The chain joins TRBV28 to TRBJ1-3, with unresolved D. This CDR3 contains 14 residues. With 7 bases removed from V and 0 bases from J, the gap between germline ends came to 10 bases. Germline-derived CDR1 and CDR2 are MDHEN and SYDVKM. This chain's CDR3 is CASITGSSGNTIYF. CDR3 sequence (DNA): TGTGCCAGCATCACGGGGTCCTCTGGAAACACCATATATTTT.

This clonotype showed up just a few times. This chain links TRBV10-2 with TRBJ2-7; perhaps D is TRBD1 or TRBD2 (5 bases each). CDR1 and CDR2 from the germline V gene are WSHSY and SAAADI. This CDR3 has 16 amino acids. V was clipped by 4 bases and J by 0 bases, with 16 bases between them. This CDR3 is CASSGYGHTSSYEQYF. In nucleotides, the CDR3 is TGCGCCAGCAGTGGCTATGGACATACTAGCTCCTACGAGCAGTACTTC.

Turning to this clonotype: The conserved final phenylalanine or tryptophan is absent from the CDR3, which likely points to a read error. The rearrangement uses TRBV10-3 and TRBJ2-7; tentatively, D is TRBD2 (6 bases). V was shortened by 2 bases and J by 4 bases, with 18 bases between the two germline ends. The CDR3 has 16 amino acids. Looked up from germline, CDR1 is ENHRY and CDR2 is SYGVKD. The CDR3 coding sequence is TGTGCCATCAGTGAGACCCAAGCGGGCGAGATTTACGAGCAGTACTGC. As protein: CAISETQAGEIYEQYC.

The DNA of the CDR3 is TGTGCCATCAGTGACAGGCTAGCGGAGGCACGGGAGACCCAGTACTTC. It specifies CAISDRLAEARETQYF. The chain employs TRBV10-3 and TRBJ2-5; 7 nucleotides line up with TRBD2. With V trimmed by 3 bases and J by 5 bases, 12 bases remained unmatched. This CDR3 contains 16 residues. Germline values: CDR1 ENHRY, CDR2 SYGVKD.

This clonotype was seen only a few times. The V and J genes are TRBV5-1 and TRBJ1-4; 9 bases map to TRBD1. Germline-derived CDR1 and CDR2 are SGHRS and YFSETQ. The junction had 8 bases not matched to a gene; V was cut back by 1 base and J by 4 bases. The CDR3 extends over 17 amino acids. The DNA for the CDR3 is TGCGCCAGCAGCTTGCAGGGACAGGGCTCTGGTAATGAAAAACTGTTTTTT. It specifies CASSLQGQGSGNEKLFF. The full variable domain, rest sourced from reference TRBV5-1 and TRBJ1-4, is KAGVTQTPRYLIKTRGQQVTLSCSPISGHRSVSWYQQTPGQGLQFLFEYFSETQRNKGNFPGRFSGRQFSNSRSEMNVSTLELGDSALYLCASSLQGQGSGNEKLFFGSGTQLSVL.

This clonotype has only a few counts. This chain links TRBV6-2 or TRBV6-3 with TRBJ2-1; D is perhaps TRBD2 (5 bases). This CDR3 spans 14 amino acids. V gave up 6 bases and J gave up 8 bases, with 17 bases separating them. Germline V gene sequence: CDR1 MNHEY, CDR2 SVGEGT. The CDR3 nucleotides read TGTGCCAGCAGGGTTACGGGGAGACTCGATGAGCAGTTCTTC. This codes for CASRVTGRLDEQFF.

V usage is TRBV7-9 and J usage is TRBJ2-3; 9 nucleotides match TRBD1. Losses at the gene ends were 4 bases for V and 1 base for J; bases not matched to a gene: 6. The CDR3 consists of 16 residues. Germline CDR1 reads SEHNR; CDR2 reads FQNEAQ (reference sequence). CDR3 DNA: TGTGCCAGCAGCTCCTGGAGGACAGGGGGCACAGATACGCAGTATTTT. It translates to CASSSWRTGGTDTQYF.

This clonotype was detected many times. The V gene is TRBV4-2, the J gene TRBJ2-7; D is ambiguous. CDR3 length: 14 residues. V lost 4 bases and J lost 5, with 15 bases in between. The V gene's germline CDR1 is LGHNA and CDR2 YNFKEQ. This CDR3 is CASSLTPTAHEQYF. DNA of the CDR3: TGTGCCAGCAGCCTCACCCCCACCGCCCACGAGCAGTACTTC.

This clonotype was counted ten times or more. This chain links TRBV20-1 with TRBJ2-7; perhaps TRBD2 as D (5 bases). CDR3 size: 11 residues. Trimming shortened V by 3 bases and J by 6 bases, and 9 bases separated the two germline ends. Germline CDR1 and CDR2: DFQATT and SNEGSKA (reference sequence). This chain's CDR3 is CSARDFLEQYF. The CDR3 nucleotides are TGCAGTGCTAGGGACTTCCTCGAGCAGTACTTC.

The gene calls are TRBV7-2 and TRBJ2-3; tentative D call: TRBD2 (7 bases). With 1 base removed from V and 6 bases from J, the gap between germline ends came to 17 bases. The CDR3 sequence is 16 residues long. Germline CDR1 is SGHTA and CDR2 is FQGNSA. Here the CDR3 reads CASSLGWGGARDTQYF. CDR3 coding DNA: TGTGCCAGCAGCTTAGGTTGGGGGGGGGCCCGGGATACGCAGTATTTT.

This clonotype was counted only a few times. This rearrangement joins TRBV15 to TRBJ2-7, with 12 nucleotides matching TRBD2. This CDR3 spans 14 amino acids. With 1 base clipped from V and 5 bases from J, the junction kept 0 bases outside the gene matches. Germline lookup yields CDR1 LNHNV and CDR2 YYDKDF (reference sequence). Here the CDR3 DNA reads TGTGCCACCAGCAGAGGACTAGCGGGAGACGAGCAGTACTTC. Translation gives CATSRGLAGDEQYF.

CDR3: CSAPLAGHYNEQFF. In DNA form, the CDR3 reads TGCAGTGCTCCTCTAGCGGGTCACTACAATGAGCAGTTCTTC. The V call is TRBV20-1, the J call TRBJ2-1; 8 nucleotides line up with TRBD2. V lost 5 bases to trimming and J lost 3 bases; unmatched junction nucleotides: 6. This CDR3 is built from 14 residues. Looked up from germline, CDR1 is DFQATT and CDR2 is SNEGSKA (reference sequence).